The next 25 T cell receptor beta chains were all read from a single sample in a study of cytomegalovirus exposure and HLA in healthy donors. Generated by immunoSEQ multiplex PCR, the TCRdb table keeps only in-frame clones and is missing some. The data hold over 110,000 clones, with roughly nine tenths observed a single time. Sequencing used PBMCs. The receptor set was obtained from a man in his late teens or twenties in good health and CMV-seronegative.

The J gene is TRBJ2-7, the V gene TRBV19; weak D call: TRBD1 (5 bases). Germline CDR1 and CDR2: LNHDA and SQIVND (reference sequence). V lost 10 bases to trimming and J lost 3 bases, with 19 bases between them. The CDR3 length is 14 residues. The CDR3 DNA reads TGTGCCACCACCCCTAGTCAGGGAATCTACGAGCAGTACTTC. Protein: CATTPSQGIYEQYF.

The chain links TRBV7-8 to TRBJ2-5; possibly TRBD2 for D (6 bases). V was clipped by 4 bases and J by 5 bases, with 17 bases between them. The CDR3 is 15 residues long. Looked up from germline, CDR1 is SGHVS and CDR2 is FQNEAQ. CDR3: CASSSGLYRGETQYF. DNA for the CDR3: TGTGCCAGCAGCTCGGGACTTTATAGAGGGGAGACCCAGTACTTC.

CDR3 sequence (DNA): TGTGCCGGGGGTAGCGGGGCGCGTACCGGGGAGCTGTTTTTT. It translates to CAGGSGARTGELFF. The rearrangement uses TRBV28 and TRBJ2-2, with 8 positions matching TRBD2. Germline trimming cut 11 bases from V and 5 bases from J; bases unmatched to any gene: 10. Germline V gene data show CDR1 as MDHEN and CDR2 as SYDVKM. CDR3 length: 14 residues.

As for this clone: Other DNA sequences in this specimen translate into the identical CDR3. The CDR3 region has the DNA TGTGCCAGCAGTTATAAGGGGGCTTACACCGGGGAGCTGTTTTTT. As protein: CASSYKGAYTGELFF. This sequence joins TRBV6-5 and TRBJ2-2; 7 bases match TRBD1. J lost 3 bases, V lost 3 bases, and 4 bases had no gene match. The germline gives CDR1 MNHEY, CDR2 SVGAGI. The CDR3 has 15 residues.

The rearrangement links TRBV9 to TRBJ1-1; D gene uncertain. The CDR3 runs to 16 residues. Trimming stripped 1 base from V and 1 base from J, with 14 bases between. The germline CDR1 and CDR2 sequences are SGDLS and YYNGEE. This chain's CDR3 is CASSVSHRARNTEAFF. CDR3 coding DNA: TGTGCCAGCAGCGTATCCCACAGAGCCCGGAACACTGAAGCTTTCTTT.

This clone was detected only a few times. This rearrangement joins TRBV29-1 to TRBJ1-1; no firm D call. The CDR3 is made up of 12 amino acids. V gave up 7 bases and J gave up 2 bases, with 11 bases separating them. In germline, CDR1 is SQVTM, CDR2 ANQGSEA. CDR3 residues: CSAHLPNTEAFF. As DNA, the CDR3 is TGCAGCGCCCACCTACCTAACACTGAAGCTTTCTTT.

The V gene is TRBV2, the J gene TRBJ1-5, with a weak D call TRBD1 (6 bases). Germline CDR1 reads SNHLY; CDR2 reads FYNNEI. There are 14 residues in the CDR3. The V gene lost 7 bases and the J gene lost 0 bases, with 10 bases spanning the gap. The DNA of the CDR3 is TGTGCCAGCAAAGGACAGACTAGCAATCAGCCCCAGCATTTT. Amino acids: CASKGQTSNQPQHF. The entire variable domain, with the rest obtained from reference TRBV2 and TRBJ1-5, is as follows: EPEVTQTPSHQVTQMGQEVILRCVPISNHLYFYWYRQILGQKVEFLVSFYNNEISEKSEIFDDQFSVERPDGSNFTLKIRSTKLEDSAMYFCASKGQTSNQPQHFGDGTRLSIL.

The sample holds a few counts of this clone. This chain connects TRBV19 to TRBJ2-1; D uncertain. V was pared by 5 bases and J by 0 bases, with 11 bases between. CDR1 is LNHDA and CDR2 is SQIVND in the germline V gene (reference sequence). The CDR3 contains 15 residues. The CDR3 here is CASSAARVSYNEQFF. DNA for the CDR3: TGTGCCAGTAGTGCGGCCCGTGTCTCCTACAATGAGCAGTTCTTC.

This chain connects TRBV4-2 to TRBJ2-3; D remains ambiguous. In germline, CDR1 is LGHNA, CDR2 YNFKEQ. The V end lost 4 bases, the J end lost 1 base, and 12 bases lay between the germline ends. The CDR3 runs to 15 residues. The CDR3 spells CASSPNRARTDTQYF. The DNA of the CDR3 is TGTGCCAGCAGCCCTAACCGAGCCCGCACAGATACGCAGTATTTT.

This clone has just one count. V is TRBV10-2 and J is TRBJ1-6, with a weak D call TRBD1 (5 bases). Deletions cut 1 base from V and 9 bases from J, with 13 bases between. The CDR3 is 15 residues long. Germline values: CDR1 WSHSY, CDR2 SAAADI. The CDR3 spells CASSELTGEGSPLHF. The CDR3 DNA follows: TGCGCCAGCAGTGAGTTAACAGGAGAAGGTTCACCCCTCCACTTT.

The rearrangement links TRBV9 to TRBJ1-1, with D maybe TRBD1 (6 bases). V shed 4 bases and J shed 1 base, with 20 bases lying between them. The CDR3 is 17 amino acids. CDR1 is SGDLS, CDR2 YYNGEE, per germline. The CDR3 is CASSPSVQAGANTEAFF. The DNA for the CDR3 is TGTGCCAGCAGCCCATCAGTGCAGGCAGGGGCGAACACTGAAGCTTTCTTT.

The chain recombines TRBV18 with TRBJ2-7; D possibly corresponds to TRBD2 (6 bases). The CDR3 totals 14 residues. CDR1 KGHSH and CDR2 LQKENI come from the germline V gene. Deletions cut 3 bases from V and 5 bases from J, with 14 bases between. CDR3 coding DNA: TGTGCCAGCTCACCCGGGGGAGCTCCCGACGAGCAGTACTTC. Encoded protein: CASSPGGAPDEQYF.

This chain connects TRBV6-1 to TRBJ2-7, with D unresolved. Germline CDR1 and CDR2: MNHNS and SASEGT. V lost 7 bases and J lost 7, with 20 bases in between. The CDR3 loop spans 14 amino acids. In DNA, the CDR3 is TGTGCCAGCATTCCATCCCCGTTGCCTCGGGAGCAGTACTTC. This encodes CASIPSPLPREQYF.

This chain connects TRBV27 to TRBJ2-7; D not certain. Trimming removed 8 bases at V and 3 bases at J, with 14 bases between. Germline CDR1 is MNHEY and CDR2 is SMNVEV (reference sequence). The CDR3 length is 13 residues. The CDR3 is CASEWRKHYEQYF. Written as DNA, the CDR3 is TGTGCCAGCGAATGGCGGAAGCACTACGAGCAGTACTTC.

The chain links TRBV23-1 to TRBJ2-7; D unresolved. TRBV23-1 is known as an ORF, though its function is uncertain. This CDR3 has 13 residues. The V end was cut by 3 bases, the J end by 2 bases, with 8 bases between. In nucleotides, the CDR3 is TGCGCCAGCAGTCACCTACCCCCCTACGAGCAGTACTTC. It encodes CASSHLPPYEQYF.

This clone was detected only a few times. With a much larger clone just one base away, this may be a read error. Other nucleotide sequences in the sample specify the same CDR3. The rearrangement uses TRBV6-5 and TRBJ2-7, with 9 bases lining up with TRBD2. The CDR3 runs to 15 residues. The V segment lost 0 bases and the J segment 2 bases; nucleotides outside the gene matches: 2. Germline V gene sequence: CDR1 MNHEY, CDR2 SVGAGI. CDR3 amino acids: CASSYSSGGAYEQYF. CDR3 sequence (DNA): TGTGCCAGCAGTTACTCTAGCGGGGGTGCCTACGAGCAGTACTTC.

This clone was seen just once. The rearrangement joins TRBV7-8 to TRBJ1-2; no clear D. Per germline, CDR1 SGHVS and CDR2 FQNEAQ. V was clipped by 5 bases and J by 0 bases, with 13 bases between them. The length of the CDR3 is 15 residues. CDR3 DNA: TGTGCCAGCAGCGCAAACAGTAGATCTAACTATGGCTACACCTTC. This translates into CASSANSRSNYGYTF.

The CDR3 DNA follows: TGTGCCAGCAATTACGGCACTGAAGCTTTCTTT. Amino acids: CASNYGTEAFF. The chain couples TRBV27 to TRBJ1-1; no definite D call. The ends were cut back, 7 bases at V and 4 bases at J, with 7 bases in the middle. The CDR3 has 11 residues. The germline gives CDR1 MNHEY, CDR2 SMNVEV (reference sequence).

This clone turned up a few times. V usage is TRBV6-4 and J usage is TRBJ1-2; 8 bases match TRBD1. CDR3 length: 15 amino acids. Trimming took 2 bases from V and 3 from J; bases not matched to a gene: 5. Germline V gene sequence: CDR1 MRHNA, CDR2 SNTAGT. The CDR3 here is CASSDTDRVHYGYTF. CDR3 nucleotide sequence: TGTGCCAGCAGTGACACGGACAGGGTACACTATGGCTACACCTTC.

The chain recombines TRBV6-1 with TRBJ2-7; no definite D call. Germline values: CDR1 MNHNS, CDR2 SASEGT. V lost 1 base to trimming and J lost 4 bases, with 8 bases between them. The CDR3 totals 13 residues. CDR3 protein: CASSEGYSYEQYF. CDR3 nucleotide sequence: TGTGCCAGCAGTGAAGGTTATAGTTACGAGCAGTACTTC.

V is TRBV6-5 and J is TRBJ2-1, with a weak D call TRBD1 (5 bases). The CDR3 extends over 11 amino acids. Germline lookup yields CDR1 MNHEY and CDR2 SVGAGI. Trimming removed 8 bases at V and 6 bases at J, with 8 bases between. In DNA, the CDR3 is TGTGCCAGCGGGCAGGGCAATGAGCAGTTCTTC. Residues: CASGQGNEQFF.

Written as DNA, the CDR3 is TGTGCCAGCTCACCCCCAATATTTTGGGGGCGGCGGTTCTTC. Amino acid sequence: CASSPPIFWGRRFF. The chain has TRBV18 and TRBJ2-1; tentatively, D is TRBD1 (6 bases). CDR1 and CDR2 (germline): KGHSH, LQKENI. The ends were cut back, 3 bases at V and 15 bases at J, with 21 bases in the middle. There are 14 residues in the CDR3.

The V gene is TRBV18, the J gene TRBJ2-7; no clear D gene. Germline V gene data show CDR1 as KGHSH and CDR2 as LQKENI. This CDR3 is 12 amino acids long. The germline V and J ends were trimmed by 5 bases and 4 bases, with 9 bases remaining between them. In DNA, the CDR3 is TGTGCCAGCTCAACGAACATTTACGAGCAGTACTTC. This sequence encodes CASSTNIYEQYF. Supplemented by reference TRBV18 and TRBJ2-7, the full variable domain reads NAGVMQNPRHLVRRRGQEARLRCSPMKGHSHVYWYRQLPEEGLKFMVYLQKENIIDESGMPKERFSAEFPKEGPSILRIQQVVRGDSAAYFCASSTNIYEQYFGPGTRLTVT.

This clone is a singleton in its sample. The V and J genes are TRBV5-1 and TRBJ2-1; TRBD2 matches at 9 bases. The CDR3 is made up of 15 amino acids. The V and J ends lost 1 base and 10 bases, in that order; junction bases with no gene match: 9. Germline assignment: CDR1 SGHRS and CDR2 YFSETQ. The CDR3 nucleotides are TGCGCCAGCAGCTTGTCGGTAGCGGGGGATGGAGAGCAGTTCTTC. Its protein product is CASSLSVAGDGEQFF.

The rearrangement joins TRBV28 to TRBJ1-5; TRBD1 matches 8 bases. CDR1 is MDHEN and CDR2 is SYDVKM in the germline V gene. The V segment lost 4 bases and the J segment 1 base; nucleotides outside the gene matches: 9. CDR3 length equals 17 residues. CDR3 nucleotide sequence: TGTGCCAGCAGTTCCGCCGGACAGGGCCGGAGCAATCAGCCCCAGCATTTT. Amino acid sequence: CASSSAGQGRSNQPQHF.